This T cell receptor beta chain was sequenced for a study of response to subunit inactivated influenza vaccine. The CDR3 has 15 residues. The J segment lost 8 bases and the V segment lost 3 bases, leaving 7 bases of the junction unmatched. Germline assignment: CDR1 SGHTA and CDR2 FQGNSA. TCRdb fed the RT-PCR reads into MiXCR, producing one record per CDR3 protein. The table records around 600,000 distinct CDR3 sequences, around 10% of them present only once. This sample also belongs to another study, concerning T cells expressing NK-cell markers. That source adds: The TCR beta cDNA came from 5'RACE template switching with UMIs. It was sorted CD3+CD56-NKG2C+, CD3+CD56+NKG2C- and CD3+CD56+NKG2C+ T cells that provided the TCR beta repertoires. There were seven HCMV-seropositive donors and one seronegative donor among the eight sequenced.

The sequences come from PBMCs from blood, collected on the day of vaccination. The chain carries TRBV7-2 and TRBJ2-1; 10 bases align to TRBD2. The TCR was taken from a man aged 50 or older who received an inactivated influenza vaccine. This CDR3 reads CASSLGPSGSDEQFF. CDR3 nucleotides: TGTGCCAGCAGCTTGGGGCCTAGCGGGAGCGATGAGCAGTTCTTC.